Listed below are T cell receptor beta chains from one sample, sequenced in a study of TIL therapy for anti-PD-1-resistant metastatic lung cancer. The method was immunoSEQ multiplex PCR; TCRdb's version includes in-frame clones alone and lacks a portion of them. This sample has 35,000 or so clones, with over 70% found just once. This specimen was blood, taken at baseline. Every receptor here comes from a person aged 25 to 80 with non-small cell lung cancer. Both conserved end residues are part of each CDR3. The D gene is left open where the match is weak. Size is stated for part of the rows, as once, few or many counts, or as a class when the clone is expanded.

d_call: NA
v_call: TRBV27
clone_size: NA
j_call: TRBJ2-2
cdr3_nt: TGTGCCAGCAAGTCCCGGGACTTTTCGAACACCGGGGAGCTGTTTTTT
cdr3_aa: CASKSRDFSNTGELFF

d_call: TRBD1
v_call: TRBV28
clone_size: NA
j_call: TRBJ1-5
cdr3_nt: TGTGCCAGTGTCGCAGGGGGCTTCAATCAGCCCCAGCATTTT
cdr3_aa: CASVAGGFNQPQHF

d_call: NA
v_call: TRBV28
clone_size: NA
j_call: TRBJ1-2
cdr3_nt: TGTGCCAGCAGTTTGTTTAGTCTAGCCCAAGGGAGCTACACCTTC
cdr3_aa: CASSLFSLAQGSYTF

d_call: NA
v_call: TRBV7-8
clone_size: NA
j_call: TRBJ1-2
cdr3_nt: TGTGCCAGCAGCTCTCAGGGTCATACTCTCCGAATCCTTGGTAGCTATGGCTACACCTTC
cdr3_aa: CASSSQGHTLRILGSYGYTF

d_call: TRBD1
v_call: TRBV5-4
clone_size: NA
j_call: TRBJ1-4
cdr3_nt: TGTGCCAGCAGCGTACAGGGGGCAAGGGAAAAACTGTTTTTT
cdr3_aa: CASSVQGAREKLFF

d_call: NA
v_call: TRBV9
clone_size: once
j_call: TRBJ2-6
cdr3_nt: TGTGCCAGCAGCGCTAAGTGGGGGGCCAACGTCCTGACTTTC
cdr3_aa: CASSAKWGANVLTF

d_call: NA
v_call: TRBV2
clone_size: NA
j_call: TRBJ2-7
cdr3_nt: TGTGCCAGCGGAAAAGACGCCGGGACCGCTATCTACGAGCAATACTTC
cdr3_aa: CASGKDAGTAIYEQYF

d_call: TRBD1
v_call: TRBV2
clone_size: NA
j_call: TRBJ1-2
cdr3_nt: TGTGCCAGCATGGACAGGGGTCGCCAAAGCTACACCTTC
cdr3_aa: CASMDRGRQSYTF

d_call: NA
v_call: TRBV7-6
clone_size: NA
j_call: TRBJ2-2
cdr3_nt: TGTGCCAGCAGCGCGACCCATACCGGGGAGCTGTTTTTT
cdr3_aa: CASSATHTGELFF

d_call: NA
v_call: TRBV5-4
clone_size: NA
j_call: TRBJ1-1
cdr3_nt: TGTGCCAGCAGCTTGGTAGATACATACACTGAAGCTTTCTTT
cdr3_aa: CASSLVDTYTEAFF

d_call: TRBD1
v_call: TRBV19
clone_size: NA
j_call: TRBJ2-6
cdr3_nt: TGTGCCACCCTGGGGACAGGGGTCCCTGGGGCCAACGTCCTGACTTTC
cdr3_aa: CATLGTGVPGANVLTF